The 30 T cell receptor beta chains listed next were all sequenced from one sample in a study of T cell clones after liver transplantation. Data came from immunoSEQ multiplex PCR; TCRdb stores just in-frame clones and leaves some out. The profile shows about 15,000 clones, approximately 91% of them singletons. Sequenced material: CD8+ T cells from blood, taken before liver transplant. Every receptor here comes from a human donor who received a liver transplant.

The chain recombines TRBV7-3 with TRBJ1-5, with 8 bases that match TRBD1. Germline assignment: CDR1 SGHTA and CDR2 FQGTGA. V trimming: 4 bases; J trimming: 5 bases; junction bases outside the gene matches: 10. The CDR3 is made up of 16 amino acids. CDR3 region: CASSSTGQACYQPQHF. As DNA, the CDR3 is TGTGCCAGCAGCTCGACGGGACAGGCTTGCTATCAGCCCCAGCATTTT.

This clone has a single count. The rearrangement uses TRBV10-3 and TRBJ2-2; a possible D gene is TRBD2 (5 bases). Trimming shortened V by 2 bases and J by 1 base, and 5 bases separated the two germline ends. From germline, CDR1 is ENHRY and CDR2 SYGVKD. The CDR3 is 14 residues long. CDR3 protein: CAISEEGNTGELFF. In nucleotides, the CDR3 is TGTGCCATCAGTGAGGAGGGGAACACCGGGGAGCTGTTTTTT.

The rearrangement joins TRBV6-1 to TRBJ2-5, with TRBD1 matching over 9 bases. Trimming took 4 bases from V and 5 from J; bases not matched to a gene: 17. From germline, CDR1 is MNHNS and CDR2 SASEGT. The CDR3 contains 18 residues. CDR3 sequence: CASSGPGQGAEGWETQYF. The CDR3, as DNA: TGTGCCAGCAGTGGGCCGGGACAGGGAGCAGAAGGTTGGGAGACCCAGTACTTC.

This chain uses TRBV11-2 with TRBJ2-2; either TRBD1 or TRBD2 may supply D (6 bases each). The CDR3 extends over 13 amino acids. V was clipped by 2 bases and J by 6 bases, with 7 bases between them. Germline assignment: CDR1 SGHAT and CDR2 FQNNGV. The CDR3 nucleotides are TGTGCCAGCAGCTTAAGGGGGGCCGGGGAGCTGTTTTTT. It encodes CASSLRGAGELFF.

V is TRBV5-1 and J is TRBJ2-7, with unresolved D. Germline V gene data show CDR1 as SGHRS and CDR2 as YFSETQ. The CDR3 totals 14 residues. Trimming removed 3 bases from V and 0 bases from J, with 10 bases in between. The CDR3 sequence: CASSSESNSYEQYF. CDR3 sequence (DNA): TGCGCCAGCAGCTCCGAATCAAACTCCTACGAGCAGTACTTC.

This clone was observed a few times. This rearrangement joins TRBV2 to TRBJ2-7, with TRBD2 identical over 9 bases. Trimming removed 6 bases from V and 3 bases from J; junction bases left unmatched: 9. The length of the CDR3 is 15 residues. Germline V gene lookup returns CDR1 SNHLY and CDR2 FYNNEI. The CDR3 loop is CASRETGLAGYEQYF. CDR3 nucleotides: TGTGCCAGCAGAGAAACGGGACTAGCTGGCTACGAGCAGTACTTC.

V is TRBV9 and J is TRBJ2-3, with D perhaps given as TRBD1 or TRBD2 (6 bases each). There are 15 residues in the CDR3. Germline V gives CDR1 SGDLS, CDR2 YYNGEE. V gave up 3 bases and J gave up 0 bases, with 11 bases separating them. The CDR3 sequence is CASSAGGTSTDTQYF. CDR3 in DNA: TGTGCCAGCAGCGCCGGCGGGACAAGCACAGATACGCAGTATTTT.

The chain couples TRBV7-9 to TRBJ2-5; 12 nucleotides line up with TRBD2. Trimming cost V 5 bases and J 5 bases; bases outside gene matches: 9. Germline V gene lookup returns CDR1 SEHNR and CDR2 FQNEAQ (reference sequence). The CDR3 sequence is 16 residues long. The CDR3 spells CASSGRLAGEVETQYF. The CDR3 region has the DNA TGTGCCAGCAGCGGCAGACTAGCGGGAGAGGTGGAGACCCAGTACTTC.

The chain recombines TRBV27 with TRBJ2-7; D is tentatively TRBD1 or TRBD2 (7 bases each). V was shortened by 7 bases and J by 2 bases, with 27 bases between the two germline ends. Germline loops: CDR1 MNHEY, CDR2 SMNVEV (reference sequence). This CDR3 comprises 18 residues. The chain's CDR3 is CASILNPGGASGAYEQYF. The CDR3 nucleotides are TGTGCCAGCATCCTAAATCCAGGGGGGGCTAGCGGAGCCTACGAGCAGTACTTC.

The CDR3, as DNA: TGTGCCAGCAGCCGTAGGGGGAACACCGGGGAGCTGTTTTTT. This codes for CASSRRGNTGELFF. This chain connects TRBV11-2 to TRBJ2-2, with D perhaps TRBD1 (5 bases). The CDR3 extends over 14 amino acids. Trimming cost V 5 bases and J 1 base, with 8 bases left between them. Germline assignment: CDR1 SGHAT and CDR2 FQNNGV.

As regards this clone: This CDR3 is also generated by other DNA sequences in the sample. This chain uses TRBV27 with TRBJ2-3; unclear D gene. The CDR3 has 12 amino acids. The germline CDR1 and CDR2 sequences are MNHEY and SMNVEV (reference sequence). V was cut by 3 bases and J by 0 bases, with 1 base left in between. CDR3 bases: TGTGCCAGCAGTTTCAGCACAGATACGCAGTATTTT. As protein: CASSFSTDTQYF.

The chain joins TRBV2 to TRBJ2-1; the match to TRBD1 covers 7 bases. With V trimmed by 5 bases and J by 5 bases, 3 bases remained unmatched. The CDR3 spans 13 residues. Germline V CDR1 and CDR2: SNHLY, FYNNEI. This chain's CDR3 is CASSYGQDNEQFF. CDR3 DNA sequence: TGTGCCAGCAGTTATGGACAGGACAATGAGCAGTTCTTC.

The gene calls are TRBV27 and TRBJ2-3; 11 bases fit TRBD2. Trimming took 5 bases from V and 2 from J; bases not matched to a gene: 6. The CDR3 length is 16 residues. Germline V gene lookup returns CDR1 MNHEY and CDR2 SMNVEV (reference sequence). CDR3 nucleotides: TGTGCCAGCAGTGAACTAGCGGGGGCCCACACAGATACGCAGTATTTT. It yields the protein CASSELAGAHTDTQYF.

The chain has TRBV7-9 and TRBJ1-1; no definite D call. Looked up from germline, CDR1 is SEHNR and CDR2 is FQNEAQ (reference sequence). CDR3 length equals 14 residues. V was pared by 0 bases and J by 4 bases, with 9 bases between. CDR3 residues: CASSLAPGTTEAFF. CDR3 DNA: TGTGCCAGCAGCTTAGCACCCGGAACCACTGAAGCTTTCTTT.

The chain employs TRBV6-4 and TRBJ2-1, with 7 bases fitting TRBD2. The CDR3 spans 15 residues. In germline, CDR1 is MRHNA, CDR2 SNTAGT. Trimming at V came to 3 bases and at J to 5 bases, leaving 7 bases not matched to a gene. CDR3 sequence (DNA): TGTGCCAGCAGTGAGGAAGCGGGGTCAAACAATGAGCAGTTCTTC. It translates to CASSEEAGSNNEQFF.

This chain links TRBV6-6 with TRBJ2-3, with a weak D call TRBD2 (5 bases). This CDR3 has 14 amino acids. V lost 8 bases to trimming and J lost 2 bases, with 14 bases between them. Germline V gene sequence: CDR1 MNHNY, CDR2 SVGAGI (reference sequence). Here the CDR3 reads CASGSGGPTDTQYF. Written as DNA, the CDR3 is TGTGCCAGCGGTAGTGGAGGCCCCACAGATACGCAGTATTTT.

The V and J genes are TRBV7-3 and TRBJ1-1, with no clear D. The V and J ends lost 6 bases and 1 base respectively, with 18 bases between them. This CDR3 comprises 16 residues. The germline V gene encodes CDR1 SGHTA and CDR2 FQGTGA. Here the CDR3 DNA reads TGTGCCAGCAGGATCCAGCGGTGTATTCCGAACACTGAAGCTTTCTTT. It translates to CASRIQRCIPNTEAFF.

The V call is TRBV10-2, the J call TRBJ2-5; D gene unclear. With 2 bases removed from V and 1 base from J, the gap between germline ends came to 17 bases. Germline V gives CDR1 WSHSY, CDR2 SAAADI. The CDR3 is 17 amino acids. For the CDR3, the DNA is TGCGCCAGCAGTGAGGGCCCCCGCCTCGCAACCCAAGAGACCCAGTACTTC. Translating it yields CASSEGPRLATQETQYF.

This chain links TRBV27 with TRBJ2-3; TRBD1 aligns across 9 bases. Germline V gene data show CDR1 as MNHEY and CDR2 as SMNVEV (reference sequence). The CDR3 runs to 16 residues. J was trimmed by 5 bases and V by 0 bases; bases with no gene match: 6. The CDR3 region has the DNA TGTGCCAGCAGTTTATCGTGGACAGGGGTGGTAGATACGCAGTATTTT. This codes for CASSLSWTGVVDTQYF.

The chain employs TRBV6-5 and TRBJ2-7; maybe TRBD2 (6 bases). The CDR3 spans 15 residues. Deletions cut 4 bases from V and 4 bases from J, with 17 bases between. Germline V gene sequence: CDR1 MNHEY, CDR2 SVGAGI. DNA for the CDR3: TGTGCCAGCAGTTTGGGTCCGGGACTCGTATACGAGCAGTACTTC. Its protein is CASSLGPGLVYEQYF.

The genes are TRBV4-1 and TRBJ2-5; D perhaps matches TRBD2 (6 bases). CDR1 and CDR2 (germline): MGHRA, YSYEKL. Trimming removed 5 bases at V and 2 bases at J, with 12 bases between. The CDR3 sequence is 14 residues long. The CDR3 here is CASSFNAGQETQYF. Written as DNA, the CDR3 is TGCGCCAGCAGCTTTAACGCGGGGCAAGAGACCCAGTACTTC.

The chain employs TRBV11-3 and TRBJ2-2, with D perhaps matching TRBD1 (5 bases). The CDR3 runs 15 residues. The ends were cut back, 2 bases at V and 3 bases at J, with 10 bases in the middle. Germline loops: CDR1 SGHNT, CDR2 YENEEA. The CDR3, as DNA: TGTGCCAGCAGCTTATACAGGATGCACACCGGGGAGCTGTTTTTT. Translation gives CASSLYRMHTGELFF.

The gene calls are TRBV30 and TRBJ2-7, with 9 bases matching TRBD2. Germline V gene lookup returns CDR1 GTSNPN and CDR2 SVGIG (reference sequence). The junction had 2 bases not matched to a gene; V was cut back by 0 bases and J by 2 bases. The CDR3 length is 14 residues. The CDR3 DNA reads as TGTGCCTGGAGTGTGGTAGCGGGAGCCTACGAGCAGTACTTC. Translation gives CAWSVVAGAYEQYF.

This clone is a singleton in its sample. The CDR3 bases are TGTGCCAGCAGTTTATTTGCCGGGTCTCTGGGGGTCAATGAAAAACTGTTTTTT. It translates to CASSLFAGSLGVNEKLFF. The V gene is TRBV27, the J gene TRBJ1-4, with D tentatively TRBD1 (5 bases). The CDR3 extends over 18 amino acids. Germline CDR1 is MNHEY and CDR2 is SMNVEV (reference sequence). Trimming took 1 base from V and 5 from J, leaving 20 bases between them.

V and J are TRBV9 and TRBJ1-2, with D possibly matching TRBD1 (5 bases). V was pared by 4 bases and J by 2 bases, with 21 bases between. Germline V gene data show CDR1 as SGDLS and CDR2 as YYNGEE. The CDR3 has 17 amino acids. The CDR3 sequence: CASSPPWAGSPNYGYTF. As DNA, the CDR3 is TGTGCCAGCAGCCCTCCTTGGGCAGGGAGTCCAAACTATGGCTACACCTTC.

The rearrangement links TRBV4-1 to TRBJ2-7; D is possibly TRBD1 (6 bases). Trimming pared 3 bases from V and 7 bases from J, leaving 28 bases between. The CDR3 consists of 18 residues. Germline assignment: CDR1 MGHRA and CDR2 YSYEKL. CDR3 in amino acids: CASSQPDGLGTLLSEQYF. Here the CDR3 DNA reads TGCGCCAGCAGCCAGCCAGATGGGCTCGGGACACTCCTTTCTGAGCAGTACTTC.

The rearrangement links TRBV7-9 to TRBJ2-7; no reliable D call. The germline V gene encodes CDR1 SEHNR and CDR2 FQNEAQ (reference sequence). The CDR3 has 13 amino acids. Deletions cut 4 bases from V and 2 bases from J, with 9 bases between. The CDR3 DNA reads as TGTGCCAGCAGCTCCGGACCACCCTACGAGCAGTACTTC. Its translation is CASSSGPPYEQYF.

The rearrangement links TRBV7-6 to TRBJ2-5; D unresolved. Germline CDR1 and CDR2: SGHVS and FNYEAQ. The CDR3 consists of 13 residues. With 6 bases removed from V and 3 bases from J, the gap between germline ends came to 11 bases. The DNA for the CDR3 is TGTGCCAGCAGTCTAAGGCTGAAAGAGACCCAGTACTTC. This codes for CASSLRLKETQYF.

V usage is TRBV7-9 and J usage is TRBJ1-2; D gene unclear. Germline assignment: CDR1 SEHNR and CDR2 FQNEAQ (reference sequence). V gave up 5 bases and J gave up 8 bases, with 18 bases separating them. The CDR3 totals 14 residues. CDR3 in amino acids: CASSPSEGVDGYTF. In DNA form, the CDR3 reads TGTGCCAGCAGCCCCAGTGAGGGCGTAGACGGCTACACCTTC.

J is TRBJ2-7 and V is TRBV19; D possibly uses TRBD1 or TRBD2 (6 bases each). Trimming stripped 4 bases from V and 4 bases from J, with 17 bases between. Germline V gene sequence: CDR1 LNHDA, CDR2 SQIVND (reference sequence). The CDR3 is made up of 15 amino acids. CDR3 sequence: CASSSSTGGGYEQYF. The DNA for the CDR3 is TGTGCCAGTAGTAGTTCGACAGGAGGGGGTTACGAGCAGTACTTC.